This record looks at one T cell receptor (beta chain) sequence and its context. Germline CDR1 reads KGHDR; CDR2 reads SFDVKD. This CDR3 has 11 amino acids. The source of the sample is a study of T cell clusters in autoimmune cytopenias. Multiplex touch-down PCR amplified TRB using TRB-A and TRB-B pools in one tube. TCRdb re-called the multiplex PCR reads; every CDR3 protein appears as one record, without DNA. Found here are 6,100 or so distinct CDR3 sequences; the top ten clones hold about 60%. Some 38,000 genome equivalents of blood DNA were amplified for TRB. This same sample was also taken into another study, of T cell repertoires in aging, cancer and after chemotherapy. In that study: Over several months to years, re-sampled healthy donor repertoires clearly shared clones.

The specimen sequenced was peripheral blood. The TCR originated in a human donor in good health. The chain couples TRBV24-1 to TRBJ2-5. Here the CDR3 reads CATSDGWTQYF.